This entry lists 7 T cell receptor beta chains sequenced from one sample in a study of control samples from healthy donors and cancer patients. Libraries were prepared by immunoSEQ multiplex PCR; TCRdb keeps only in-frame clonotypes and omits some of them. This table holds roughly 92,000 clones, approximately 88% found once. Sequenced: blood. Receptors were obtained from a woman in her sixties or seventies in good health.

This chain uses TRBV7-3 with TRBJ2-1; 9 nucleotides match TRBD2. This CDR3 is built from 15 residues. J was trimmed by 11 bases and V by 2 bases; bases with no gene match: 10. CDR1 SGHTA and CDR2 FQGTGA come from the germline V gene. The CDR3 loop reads CASSLDLAGSSKQFF. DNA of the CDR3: TGTGCCAGCAGCTTAGACCTAGCGGGGAGTTCTAAGCAGTTCTTC.

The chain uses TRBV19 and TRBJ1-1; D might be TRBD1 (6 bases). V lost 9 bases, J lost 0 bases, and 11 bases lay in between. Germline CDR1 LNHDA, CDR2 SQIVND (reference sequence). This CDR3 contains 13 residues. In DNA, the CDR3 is TGTGCCAGCGGACAGTCAATGAACACTGAAGCTTTCTTT. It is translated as CASGQSMNTEAFF. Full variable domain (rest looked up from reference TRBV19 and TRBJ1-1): DGGITQSPKYLFRKEGQNVTLSCEQNLNHDAMYWYRQDPGQGLRLIYYSQIVNDFQKGDIAEGYSVSREKKESFPLTVTSAQKNPTAFYLCASGQSMNTEAFFGQGTRLTVV.

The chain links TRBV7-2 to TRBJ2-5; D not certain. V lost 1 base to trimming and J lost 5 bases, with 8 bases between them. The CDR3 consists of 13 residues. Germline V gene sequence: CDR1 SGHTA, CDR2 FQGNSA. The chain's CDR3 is CASSLELEETQYF. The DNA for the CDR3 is TGTGCCAGCAGCTTAGAACTGGAGGAGACCCAGTACTTC.

The CDR3 loop is CASSYNRGETQYF. CDR3 nucleotide sequence: TGTGCCAGCAGCTACAACAGGGGAGAGACCCAGTACTTC. The chain joins TRBV7-2 to TRBJ2-5, with 7 bases matching TRBD1. Germline values: CDR1 SGHTA, CDR2 FQGNSA. With 4 bases clipped from V and 4 bases from J, the junction kept 3 bases outside the gene matches. The CDR3 sequence is 13 residues long.

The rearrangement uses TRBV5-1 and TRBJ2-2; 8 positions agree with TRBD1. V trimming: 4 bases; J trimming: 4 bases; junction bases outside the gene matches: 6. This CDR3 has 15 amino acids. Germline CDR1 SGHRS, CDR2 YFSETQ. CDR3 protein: CASSPTGVGTGELFF. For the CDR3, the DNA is TGCGCCAGCAGCCCGACAGGGGTGGGCACCGGGGAGCTGTTTTTT.

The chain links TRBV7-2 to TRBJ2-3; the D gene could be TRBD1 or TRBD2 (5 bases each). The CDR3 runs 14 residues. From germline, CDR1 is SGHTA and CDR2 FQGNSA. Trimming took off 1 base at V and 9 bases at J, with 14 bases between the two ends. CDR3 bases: TGTGCCAGCAGCTTAGTTTTCGGCGAGGGGACGCAGTATTTT. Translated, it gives CASSLVFGEGTQYF.

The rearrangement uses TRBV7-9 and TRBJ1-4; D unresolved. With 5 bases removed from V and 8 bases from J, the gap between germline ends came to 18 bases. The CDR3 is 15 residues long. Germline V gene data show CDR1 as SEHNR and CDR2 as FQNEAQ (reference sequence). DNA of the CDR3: TGTGCCAGCAGCGGAGGTGTTGTAGGTGGGGAAAAACTGTTTTTT. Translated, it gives CASSGGVVGGEKLFF.